One and the same sample provided the 16 T cell receptor beta chains below, sequenced in a study of shared clonotypes between healthy human individuals. Method: immunoSEQ multiplex PCR; TCRdb's copy keeps in-frame clones and lacks some. The sample shows 170,000 or so clones, approximately 61% of them seen only once. The sequenced sample consisted of memory CD4+ T cells sorted from blood. As to subset: CD45RA-negative fraction. These receptors all stem from a man between 25 and 39 years old in good health.

This clone occurred a few times. This chain joins TRBV5-1 and TRBJ2-1; 14 bases align to TRBD2. The CDR3 runs to 14 residues. J lost 9 bases, V lost 8 bases, and 7 bases had no gene match. Germline V gives CDR1 SGHRS, CDR2 YFSETQ. The CDR3 sequence: CASSTSGRAGEQFF. The CDR3 coding sequence is TGCGCCAGTTCGACTAGCGGGAGGGCCGGTGAGCAGTTCTTC.

This rearrangement joins TRBV19 to TRBJ2-7, with D possibly TRBD2 on 5 matching bases. Germline lookup yields CDR1 LNHDA and CDR2 SQIVND (reference sequence). This CDR3 region has 13 residues. The V and J ends lost 5 bases and 3 bases respectively, with 11 bases between them. Here the CDR3 reads CASSGTGNYEQYF. CDR3 nucleotide sequence: TGTGCCAGTAGTGGCACCGGGAACTACGAGCAGTACTTC.

The V call is TRBV7-9, the J call TRBJ2-1; tentatively, D is TRBD1 (6 bases). V shed 3 bases and J shed 4 bases, with 16 bases lying between them. This CDR3 has 16 residues. Germline V CDR1 and CDR2: SEHNR, FQNEAQ (reference sequence). Here the CDR3 DNA reads TGTGCCAGCAGCTTTCCGGTGGGGACAACTTACAATGAGCAGTTCTTC. This gives the protein CASSFPVGTTYNEQFF.

The chain couples TRBV28 to TRBJ1-2; tentative D call: TRBD1 (5 bases). V lost 7 bases and J lost 0, with 6 bases in between. CDR1 MDHEN and CDR2 SYDVKM come from the germline V gene. This CDR3 is built from 12 residues. CDR3 protein: CASMDTNYGYTF. For the CDR3, the DNA is TGTGCCAGCATGGACACTAACTATGGCTACACCTTC.

CDR3 bases: TGTGCCAGCAGCCGAGGCAGAGGCTATAACTATGGCTACACCTTC. Translated, it gives CASSRGRGYNYGYTF. This chain links TRBV28 with TRBJ1-2, with D hard to call. This CDR3 is built from 15 residues. CDR1 and CDR2 (germline): MDHEN, SYDVKM. The V end was cut by 6 bases, the J end by 1 base, with 15 bases between.

Details on this clone: It may be a read error: a sequence one base away is much more abundant. This rearrangement joins TRBV11-3 to TRBJ2-5; maybe TRBD2 (5 bases). The CDR3 is made up of 12 amino acids. Trimming removed 4 bases from V and 5 bases from J, with 8 bases in between. Germline CDR1 reads SGHNT; CDR2 reads YENEEA. The CDR3 DNA is TGTGCCAGCAGCTACACGGGGGAGACCCAGTACTTC. Its translation is CASSYTGETQYF.

This clone was observed a handful of times. The rearrangement uses TRBV11-2 and TRBJ2-6; D not certain. The CDR3 is 15 residues long. The ends were cut back, 2 bases at V and 0 bases at J, with 5 bases in the middle. CDR1 SGHAT and CDR2 FQNNGV come from the germline V gene. This CDR3 is CASSLQPSGANVLTF. The CDR3 bases are TGTGCCAGCAGCTTACAGCCCTCTGGGGCCAACGTCCTGACTTTC.

This chain uses TRBV28 with TRBJ1-5, with TRBD1 as a possible D gene (5 bases). Germline V gene lookup returns CDR1 MDHEN and CDR2 SYDVKM. The CDR3 is made up of 15 amino acids. With 2 bases removed from V and 4 bases from J, the gap between germline ends came to 12 bases. The CDR3: CASSLASGGNQPQHF. Written as DNA, the CDR3 is TGTGCCAGCAGTTTAGCCAGTGGGGGAAATCAGCCCCAGCATTTT.

This clone turned up a few times. V gene TRBV18 combines with J gene TRBJ2-1, with D perhaps TRBD1 (5 bases). The CDR3 length is 13 residues. V dropped 3 bases and J dropped 5 bases, with 8 bases sitting between them. Per germline, CDR1 KGHSH and CDR2 LQKENI. This chain's CDR3 is CASSPIQDNEQFF. The DNA of the CDR3 is TGTGCCAGCTCACCCATACAGGACAATGAGCAGTTCTTC.

The J gene is TRBJ2-7, the V gene TRBV28; unclear D gene. The CDR3 loop spans 13 amino acids. Germline V gene lookup returns CDR1 MDHEN and CDR2 SYDVKM. Between the trimmed V and J ends, which lost 6 bases and 3 bases, there was a span of 12 bases. The CDR3 reads CASSGGRFYEQYF. CDR3 sequence (DNA): TGTGCCAGCAGCGGCGGACGGTTCTACGAGCAGTACTTC. The variable domain in full, completed from reference TRBV28 and TRBJ2-7, reads DVKVTQSSRYLVKRTGEKVFLECVQDMDHENMFWYRQDPGLGLRLIYFSYDVKMKEKGDIPEGYSVSREKKERFSLILESASTNQTSMYLCASSGGRFYEQYFGPGTRLTVT.

The chain has TRBV29-1 and TRBJ1-1, with TRBD1 as a possible D gene (5 bases). Germline assignment: CDR1 SQVTM and CDR2 ANQGSEA. The V end was cut by 4 bases, the J end by 0 bases, with 15 bases between. The CDR3 spans 15 residues. CDR3 bases: TGCAGCGTTGGGGCAGGGTGGGCAATGAACACTGAAGCTTTCTTT. This gives the protein CSVGAGWAMNTEAFF.

The V and J genes are TRBV18 and TRBJ2-1; no firm D call. Germline lookup yields CDR1 KGHSH and CDR2 LQKENI. V was pared by 5 bases and J by 9 bases, with 11 bases between. This CDR3 is 12 amino acids long. The CDR3 sequence is CASSESFGEQFF. CDR3 bases: TGTGCCAGCTCAGAGTCTTTTGGTGAGCAGTTCTTC.

Concerning this clone itself: Additional DNA sequences in this sample encode the identical CDR3. The chain carries TRBV6-1 and TRBJ2-1; 8 bases map to TRBD1. The CDR3 has 17 amino acids. Trimming took 2 bases from V and 4 from J; bases not matched to a gene: 10. Germline V gene data show CDR1 as MNHNS and CDR2 as SASEGT. The CDR3 is CASSERVRQGTYNEQFF. For the CDR3, the DNA is TGTGCCAGCAGTGAAAGGGTGAGACAGGGGACTTACAATGAGCAGTTCTTC.

This sequence joins TRBV2 and TRBJ2-7, with a tentative D call TRBD2 (6 bases). This CDR3 comprises 11 residues. Germline CDR1 and CDR2: SNHLY and FYNNEI. With 7 bases removed from V and 5 bases from J, the gap between germline ends came to 9 bases. The CDR3 region is CASKVADEQYF. CDR3 sequence (DNA): TGTGCCAGCAAGGTAGCGGACGAGCAGTACTTC. The variable domain in full, with the rest retrieved from reference TRBV2 and TRBJ2-7, is EPEVTQTPSHQVTQMGQEVILRCVPISNHLYFYWYRQILGQKVEFLVSFYNNEISEKSEIFDDQFSVERPDGSNFTLKIRSTKLEDSAMYFCASKVADEQYFGPGTRLTVT.

This clone was counted at least ten times. CDR3 loop: CASSVTGVGETQYF. Here the CDR3 DNA reads TGCGCCAGCAGCGTAACAGGGGTTGGCGAGACCCAGTACTTC. The J gene is TRBJ2-5, the V gene TRBV5-1; 7 nucleotides align to TRBD1. The germline gives CDR1 SGHRS, CDR2 YFSETQ. V lost 4 bases, J lost 5 bases, and 8 bases stayed unmatched. The length of the CDR3 is 14 residues.

The genes are TRBV28 and TRBJ1-1; D gene unclear. Trimming cost V 8 bases and J 3 bases, with 13 bases left between them. Germline loops: CDR1 MDHEN, CDR2 SYDVKM. The CDR3 extends over 13 amino acids. The CDR3 DNA follows: TGTGCCAGCCTTCTCCACGTGGACACTGAAGCTTTCTTT. Translation: CASLLHVDTEAFF.